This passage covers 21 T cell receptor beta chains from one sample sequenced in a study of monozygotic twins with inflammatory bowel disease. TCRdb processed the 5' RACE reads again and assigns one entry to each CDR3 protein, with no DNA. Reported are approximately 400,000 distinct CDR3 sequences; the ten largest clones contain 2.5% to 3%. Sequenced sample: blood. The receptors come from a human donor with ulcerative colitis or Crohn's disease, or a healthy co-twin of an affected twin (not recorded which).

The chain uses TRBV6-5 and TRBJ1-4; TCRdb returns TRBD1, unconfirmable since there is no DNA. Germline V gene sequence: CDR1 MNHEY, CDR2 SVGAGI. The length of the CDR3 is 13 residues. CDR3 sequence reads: CASSYSSGGKLFF.

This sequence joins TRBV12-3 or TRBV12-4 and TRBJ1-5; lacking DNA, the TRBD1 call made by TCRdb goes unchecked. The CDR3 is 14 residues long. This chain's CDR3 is CASSPQQGSEPQHF.

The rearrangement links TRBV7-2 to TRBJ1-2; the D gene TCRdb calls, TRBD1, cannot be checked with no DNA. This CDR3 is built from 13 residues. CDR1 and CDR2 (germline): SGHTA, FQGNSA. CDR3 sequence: CASSRGENYGYTF.

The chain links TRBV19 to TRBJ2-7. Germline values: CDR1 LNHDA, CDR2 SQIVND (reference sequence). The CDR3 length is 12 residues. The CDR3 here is CASSHYSYEQYF.

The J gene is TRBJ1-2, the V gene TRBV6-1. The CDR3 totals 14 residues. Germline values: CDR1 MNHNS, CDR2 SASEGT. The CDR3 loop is CASSDRQTNYGYTF.

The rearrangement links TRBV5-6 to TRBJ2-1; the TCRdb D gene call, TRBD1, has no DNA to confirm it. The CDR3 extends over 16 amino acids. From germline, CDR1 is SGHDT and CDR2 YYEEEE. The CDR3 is CASSLGPGQVINEQFF.

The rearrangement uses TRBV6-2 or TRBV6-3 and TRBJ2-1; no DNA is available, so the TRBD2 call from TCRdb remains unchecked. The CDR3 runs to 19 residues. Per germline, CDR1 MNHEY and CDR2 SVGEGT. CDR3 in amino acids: CASSYSSRLAGGSYNEQFF.

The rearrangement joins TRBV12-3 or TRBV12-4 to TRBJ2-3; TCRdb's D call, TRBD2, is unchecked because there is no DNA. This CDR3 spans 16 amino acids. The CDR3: CASSWGGLAGGDTQYF.

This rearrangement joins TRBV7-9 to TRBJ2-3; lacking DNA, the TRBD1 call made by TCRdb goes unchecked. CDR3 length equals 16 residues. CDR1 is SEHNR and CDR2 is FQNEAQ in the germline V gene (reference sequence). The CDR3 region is CASSLGLARGTDTQYF. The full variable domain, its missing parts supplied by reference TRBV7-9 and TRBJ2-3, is DTGVSQNPRHKITKRGQNVTFRCDPISEHNRLYWYRQTLGQGPEFLTYFQNEAQLEKSRLLSDRFSAERPKGSFSTLEIQRTEQGDSAMYLCASSLGLARGTDTQYFGPGTRLTVL.

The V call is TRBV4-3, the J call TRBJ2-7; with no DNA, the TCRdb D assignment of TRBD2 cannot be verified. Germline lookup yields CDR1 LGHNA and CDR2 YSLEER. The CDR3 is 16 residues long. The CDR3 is CASSQEGRGPLYEQYF.

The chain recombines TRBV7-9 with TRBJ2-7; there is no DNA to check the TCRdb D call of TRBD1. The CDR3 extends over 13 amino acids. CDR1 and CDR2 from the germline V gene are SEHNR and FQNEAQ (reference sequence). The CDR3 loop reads CASSVDRVDEQYF.

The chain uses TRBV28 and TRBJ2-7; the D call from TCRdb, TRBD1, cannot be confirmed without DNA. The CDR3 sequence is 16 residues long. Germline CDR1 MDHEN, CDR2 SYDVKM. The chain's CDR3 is CASSYPWDRASYEQYF.

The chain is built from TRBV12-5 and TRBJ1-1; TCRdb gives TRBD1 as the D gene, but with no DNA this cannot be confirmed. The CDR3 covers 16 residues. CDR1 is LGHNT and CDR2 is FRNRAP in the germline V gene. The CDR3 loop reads CASGPPGQALNTEAFF.

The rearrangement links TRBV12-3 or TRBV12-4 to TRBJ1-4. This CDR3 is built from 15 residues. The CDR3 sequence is CASTTLAATNEKLFF.

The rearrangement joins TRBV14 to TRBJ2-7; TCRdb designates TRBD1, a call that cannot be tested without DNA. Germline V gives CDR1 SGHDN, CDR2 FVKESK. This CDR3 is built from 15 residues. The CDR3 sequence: CASSQIPGSNGEQYF.

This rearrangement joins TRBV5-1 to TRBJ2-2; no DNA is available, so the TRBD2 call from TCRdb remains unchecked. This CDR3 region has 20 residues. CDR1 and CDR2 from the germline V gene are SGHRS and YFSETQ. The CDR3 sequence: CASSFLPTSGGPARTGELFF.

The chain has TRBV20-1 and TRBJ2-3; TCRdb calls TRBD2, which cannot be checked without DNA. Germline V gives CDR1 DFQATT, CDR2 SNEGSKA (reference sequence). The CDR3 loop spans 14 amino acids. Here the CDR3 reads CSAGYSGGLHTQYF.

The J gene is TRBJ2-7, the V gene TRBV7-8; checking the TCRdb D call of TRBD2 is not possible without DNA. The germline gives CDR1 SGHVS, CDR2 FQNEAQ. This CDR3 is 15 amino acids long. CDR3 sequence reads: CASSSIAGDSYEQYF.

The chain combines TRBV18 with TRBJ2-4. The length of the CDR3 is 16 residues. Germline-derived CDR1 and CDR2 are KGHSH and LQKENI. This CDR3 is CASSPLPELAKNIQYF. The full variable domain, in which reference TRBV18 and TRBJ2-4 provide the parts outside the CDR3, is NAGVMQNPRHLVRRRGQEARLRCSPMKGHSHVYWYRQLPEEGLKFMVYLQKENIIDESGMPKERFSAEFPKEGPSILRIQQVVRGDSAAYFCASSPLPELAKNIQYFGAGTRLSVL.

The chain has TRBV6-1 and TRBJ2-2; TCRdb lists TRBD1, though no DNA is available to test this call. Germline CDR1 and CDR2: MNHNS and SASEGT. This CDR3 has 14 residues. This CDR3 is CASNQGSNTGELFF.

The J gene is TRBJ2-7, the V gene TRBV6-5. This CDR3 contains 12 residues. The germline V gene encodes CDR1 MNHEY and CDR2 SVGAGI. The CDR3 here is CASSPRPYEQYF.